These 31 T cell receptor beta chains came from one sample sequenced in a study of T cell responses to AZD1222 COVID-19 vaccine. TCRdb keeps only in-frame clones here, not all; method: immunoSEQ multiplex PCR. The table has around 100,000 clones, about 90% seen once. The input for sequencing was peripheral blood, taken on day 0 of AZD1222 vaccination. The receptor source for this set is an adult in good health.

Here the CDR3 reads CASRDEGSNQPQHF. For the CDR3, the DNA is TGTGCCAGCAGGGATGAGGGGAGCAATCAGCCCCAGCATTTT. The chain couples TRBV27 to TRBJ1-5; tentatively, D is TRBD1 (5 bases). The CDR3 consists of 14 residues. Per the germline V gene, CDR1 is MNHEY and CDR2 is SMNVEV (reference sequence). The V gene lost 6 bases and the J gene lost 1 base, with 10 bases spanning the gap.

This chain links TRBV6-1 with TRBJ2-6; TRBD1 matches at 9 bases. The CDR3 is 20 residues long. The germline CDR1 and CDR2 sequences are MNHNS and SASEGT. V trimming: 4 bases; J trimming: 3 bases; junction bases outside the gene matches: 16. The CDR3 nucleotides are TGTGCCAGCAGTGCAACAAACAGGGGGCTAAAGAAATATGGGGCCAACGTCCTGACTTTC. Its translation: CASSATNRGLKKYGANVLTF.

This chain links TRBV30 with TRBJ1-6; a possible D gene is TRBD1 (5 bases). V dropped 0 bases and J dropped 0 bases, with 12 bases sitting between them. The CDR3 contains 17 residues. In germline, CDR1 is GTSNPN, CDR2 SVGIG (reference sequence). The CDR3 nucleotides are TGTGCCTGGAGTGTACAGGAAAGGAGCTCCTATAATTCACCCCTCCACTTT. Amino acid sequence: CAWSVQERSSYNSPLHF. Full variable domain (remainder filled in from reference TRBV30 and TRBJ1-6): SQTIHQWPATLVQPVGSPLSLECTVEGTSNPNLYWYRQAAGRGLQLLFYSVGIGQISSEVPQNLSASRPQDRQFILSSKKLLLSDSGFYLCAWSVQERSSYNSPLHFGNGTRLTVT.

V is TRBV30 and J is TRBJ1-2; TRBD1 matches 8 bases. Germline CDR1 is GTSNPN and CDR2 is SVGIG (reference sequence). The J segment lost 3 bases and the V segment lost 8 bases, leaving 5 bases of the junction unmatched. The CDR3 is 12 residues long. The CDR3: CAGRGRDYGYTF. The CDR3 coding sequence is TGTGCCGGCAGGGGGCGGGACTATGGCTACACCTTC.

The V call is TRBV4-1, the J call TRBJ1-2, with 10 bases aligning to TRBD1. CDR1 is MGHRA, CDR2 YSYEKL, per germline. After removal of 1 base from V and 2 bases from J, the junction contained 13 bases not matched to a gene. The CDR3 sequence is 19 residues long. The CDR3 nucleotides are TGCGCCAGCAGCCAAGCAAAGCACGAGACAGGGGGCCACAACTATGGCTACACCTTC. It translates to CASSQAKHETGGHNYGYTF.

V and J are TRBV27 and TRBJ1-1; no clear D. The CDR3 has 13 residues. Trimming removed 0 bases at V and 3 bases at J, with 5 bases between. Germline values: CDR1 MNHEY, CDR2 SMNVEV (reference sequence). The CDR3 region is CASSLSRYTEAFF. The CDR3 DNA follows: TGTGCCAGCAGTTTATCGAGATACACTGAAGCTTTCTTT.

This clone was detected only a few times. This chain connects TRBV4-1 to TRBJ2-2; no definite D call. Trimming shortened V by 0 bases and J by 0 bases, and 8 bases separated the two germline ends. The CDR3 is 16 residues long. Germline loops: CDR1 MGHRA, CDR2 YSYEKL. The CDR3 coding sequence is TGCGCCAGCAGCCAAGAACTCACAGCGAACACCGGGGAGCTGTTTTTT. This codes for CASSQELTANTGELFF.

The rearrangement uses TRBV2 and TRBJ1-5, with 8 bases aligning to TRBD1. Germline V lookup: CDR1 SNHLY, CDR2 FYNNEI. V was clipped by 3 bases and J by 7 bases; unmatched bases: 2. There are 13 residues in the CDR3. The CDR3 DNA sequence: TGTGCCAGCAGTGAGTCAGGGGGCCAGCCCCAGCATTTT. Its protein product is CASSESGGQPQHF.

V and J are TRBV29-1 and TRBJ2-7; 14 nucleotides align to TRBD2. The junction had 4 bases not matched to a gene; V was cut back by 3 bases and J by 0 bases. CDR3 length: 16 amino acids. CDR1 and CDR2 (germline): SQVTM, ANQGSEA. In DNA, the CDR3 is TGCAGCGTTGAGGGGACTAGCGGGAGAGTCTCCTACGAGCAGTACTTC. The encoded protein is CSVEGTSGRVSYEQYF.

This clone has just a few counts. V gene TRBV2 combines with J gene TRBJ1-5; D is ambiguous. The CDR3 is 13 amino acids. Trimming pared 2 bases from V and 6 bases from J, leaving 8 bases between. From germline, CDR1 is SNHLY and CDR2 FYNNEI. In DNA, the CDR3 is TGTGCCAGCAGTGAATATCTTCGTCAGCCCCAGCATTTT. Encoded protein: CASSEYLRQPQHF.

The CDR3 is CASSISPWGINTGELFF. CDR3 DNA: TGTGCCAGTAGTATTAGCCCGTGGGGGATTAACACCGGGGAGCTGTTTTTT. The chain has TRBV19 and TRBJ2-2; either TRBD1 or TRBD2 may fit D (5 bases each). V lost 3 bases, J lost 2 bases, and 16 bases lay in between. The V gene's germline CDR1 is LNHDA and CDR2 SQIVND (reference sequence). The CDR3 runs to 17 residues.

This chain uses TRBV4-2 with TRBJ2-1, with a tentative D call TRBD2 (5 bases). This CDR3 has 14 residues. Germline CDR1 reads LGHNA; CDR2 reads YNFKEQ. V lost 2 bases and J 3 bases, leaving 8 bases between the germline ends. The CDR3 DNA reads TGTGCCAGCAGCCAATCCGCGGGCTACAATGAGCAGTTCTTC. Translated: CASSQSAGYNEQFF.

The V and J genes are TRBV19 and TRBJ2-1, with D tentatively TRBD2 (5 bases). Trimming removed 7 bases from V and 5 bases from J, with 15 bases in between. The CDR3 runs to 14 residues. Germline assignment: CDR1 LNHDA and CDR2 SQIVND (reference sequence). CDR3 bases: TGTGCCAGTATCAACGAGGGTCTGAACAATGAGCAGTTCTTC. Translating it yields CASINEGLNNEQFF.

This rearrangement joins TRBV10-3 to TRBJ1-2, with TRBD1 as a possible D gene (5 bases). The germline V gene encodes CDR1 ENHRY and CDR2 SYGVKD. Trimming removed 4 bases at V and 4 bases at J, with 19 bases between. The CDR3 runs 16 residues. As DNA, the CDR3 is TGTGCCATCAGTGGACCGGGGGACCAAGGATTCTATGGCTACACCTTC. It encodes CAISGPGDQGFYGYTF.

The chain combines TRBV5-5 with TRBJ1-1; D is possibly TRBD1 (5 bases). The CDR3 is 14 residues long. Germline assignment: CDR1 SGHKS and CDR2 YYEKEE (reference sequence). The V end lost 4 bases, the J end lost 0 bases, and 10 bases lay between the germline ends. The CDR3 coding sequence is TGTGCCAGCAGCAGAGGGACCGTGAACACTGAAGCTTTCTTT. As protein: CASSRGTVNTEAFF.

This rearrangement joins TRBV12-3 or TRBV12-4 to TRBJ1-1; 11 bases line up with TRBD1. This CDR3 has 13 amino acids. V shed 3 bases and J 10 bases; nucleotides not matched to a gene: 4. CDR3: CASSFSDRGRAFF. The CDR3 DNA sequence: TGTGCCAGCAGTTTCTCGGACAGGGGGCGAGCTTTCTTT.

The CDR3 protein is CASSLQLVSGTQYF. The CDR3 DNA reads as TGTGCCAGCAGTTTGCAACTAGTCAGCGGGACCCAGTACTTC. The V and J genes are TRBV28 and TRBJ2-5; D is possibly TRBD2 (5 bases). Trimming took off 3 bases at V and 7 bases at J, with 15 bases between the two ends. The germline V gene has CDR1 MDHEN and CDR2 SYDVKM. The length of the CDR3 is 14 residues.

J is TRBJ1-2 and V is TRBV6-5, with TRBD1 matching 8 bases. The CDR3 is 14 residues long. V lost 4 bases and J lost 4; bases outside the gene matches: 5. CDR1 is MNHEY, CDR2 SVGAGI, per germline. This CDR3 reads CASSFRGRGYGYTF. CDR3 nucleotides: TGTGCCAGCAGTTTCAGGGGGCGCGGCTATGGCTACACCTTC.

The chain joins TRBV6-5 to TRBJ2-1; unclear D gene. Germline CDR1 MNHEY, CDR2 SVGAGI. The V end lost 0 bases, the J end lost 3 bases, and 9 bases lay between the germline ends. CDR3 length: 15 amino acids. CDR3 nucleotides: TGTGCCAGCAGTTACTCTTCGTTTAGCTACAATGAGCAGTTCTTC. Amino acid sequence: CASSYSSFSYNEQFF.

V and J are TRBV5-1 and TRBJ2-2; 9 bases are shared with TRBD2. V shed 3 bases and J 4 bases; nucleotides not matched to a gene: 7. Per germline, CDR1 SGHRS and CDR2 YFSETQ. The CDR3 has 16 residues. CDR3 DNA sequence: TGCGCCAGCAGCTACAGATTAGCGGGAGTCACCGGGGAGCTGTTTTTT. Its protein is CASSYRLAGVTGELFF.

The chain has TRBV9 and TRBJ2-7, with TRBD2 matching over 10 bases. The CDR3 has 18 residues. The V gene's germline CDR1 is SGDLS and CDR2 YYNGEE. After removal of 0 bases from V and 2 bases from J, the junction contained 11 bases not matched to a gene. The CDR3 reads CASSVDTSGTQRPYEQYF. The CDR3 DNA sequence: TGTGCCAGCAGCGTAGACACTAGCGGGACCCAGAGGCCCTACGAGCAGTACTTC.

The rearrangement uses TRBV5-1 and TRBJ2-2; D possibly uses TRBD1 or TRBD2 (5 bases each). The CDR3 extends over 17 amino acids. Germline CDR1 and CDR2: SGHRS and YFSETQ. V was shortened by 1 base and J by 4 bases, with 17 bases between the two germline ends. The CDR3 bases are TGCGCCAGCAGCTTGTGGGGACCAACGACCTCCACCGGGGAGCTGTTTTTT. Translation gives CASSLWGPTTSTGELFF.

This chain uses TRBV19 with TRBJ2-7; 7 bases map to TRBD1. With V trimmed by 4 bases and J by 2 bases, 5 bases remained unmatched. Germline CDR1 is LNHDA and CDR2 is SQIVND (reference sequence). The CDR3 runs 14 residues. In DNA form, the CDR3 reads TGTGCCAGTAGTAGTCCGGGACAGACCTACGAGCAGTACTTC. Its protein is CASSSPGQTYEQYF. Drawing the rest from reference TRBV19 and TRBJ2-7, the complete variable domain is DGGITQSPKYLFRKEGQNVTLSCEQNLNHDAMYWYRQDPGQGLRLIYYSQIVNDFQKGDIAEGYSVSREKKESFPLTVTSAQKNPTAFYLCASSSPGQTYEQYFGPGTRLTVT.

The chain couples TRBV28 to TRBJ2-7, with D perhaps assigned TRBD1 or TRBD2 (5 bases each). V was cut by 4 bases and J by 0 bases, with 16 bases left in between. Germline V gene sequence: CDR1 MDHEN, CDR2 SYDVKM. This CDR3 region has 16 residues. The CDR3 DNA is TGTGCCAGCAGTTCCCCCGGGACCTGGGCCTCCTACGAGCAGTACTTC. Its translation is CASSSPGTWASYEQYF.

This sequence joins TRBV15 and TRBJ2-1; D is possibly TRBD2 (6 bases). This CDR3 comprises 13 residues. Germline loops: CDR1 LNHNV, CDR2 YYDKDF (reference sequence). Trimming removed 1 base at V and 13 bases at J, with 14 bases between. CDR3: CATSRGGDSSQFF. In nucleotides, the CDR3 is TGTGCCACCAGCAGAGGTGGGGACTCTTCTCAGTTCTTC.

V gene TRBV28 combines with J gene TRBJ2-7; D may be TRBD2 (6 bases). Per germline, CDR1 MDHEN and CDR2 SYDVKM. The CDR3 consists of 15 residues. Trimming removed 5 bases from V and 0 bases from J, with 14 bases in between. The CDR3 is CASSRLGLPSYEQYF. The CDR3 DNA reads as TGTGCCAGCAGTAGACTCGGACTACCCTCCTACGAGCAGTACTTC.

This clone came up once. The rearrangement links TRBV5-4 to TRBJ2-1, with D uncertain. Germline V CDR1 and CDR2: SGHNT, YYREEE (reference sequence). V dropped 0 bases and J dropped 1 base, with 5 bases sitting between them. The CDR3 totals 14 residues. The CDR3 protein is CASSLDASYNEQFF. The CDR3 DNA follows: TGTGCCAGCAGCTTGGACGCGTCCTACAATGAGCAGTTCTTC.

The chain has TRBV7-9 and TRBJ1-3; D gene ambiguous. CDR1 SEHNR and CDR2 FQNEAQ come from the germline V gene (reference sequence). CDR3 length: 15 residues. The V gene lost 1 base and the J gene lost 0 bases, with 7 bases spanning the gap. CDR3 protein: CASSLVSISGNTIYF. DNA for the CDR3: TGTGCCAGCAGCTTAGTCTCTATCTCTGGAAACACCATATATTTT.

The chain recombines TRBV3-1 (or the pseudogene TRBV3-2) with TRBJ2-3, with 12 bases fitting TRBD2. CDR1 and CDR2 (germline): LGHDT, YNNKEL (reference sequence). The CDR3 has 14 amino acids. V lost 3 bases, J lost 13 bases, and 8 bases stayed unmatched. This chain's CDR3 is CASSQRSSGRVEYF. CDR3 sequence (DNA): TGTGCCAGCAGCCAGCGATCTAGCGGGAGGGTTGAGTATTTT.

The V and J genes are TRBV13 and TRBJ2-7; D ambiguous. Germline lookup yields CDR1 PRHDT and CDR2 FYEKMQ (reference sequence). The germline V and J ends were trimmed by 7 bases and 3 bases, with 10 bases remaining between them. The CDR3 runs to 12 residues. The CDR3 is CASTRYGYEQYF. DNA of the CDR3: TGTGCCAGCACCCGTTACGGCTACGAGCAGTACTTC.

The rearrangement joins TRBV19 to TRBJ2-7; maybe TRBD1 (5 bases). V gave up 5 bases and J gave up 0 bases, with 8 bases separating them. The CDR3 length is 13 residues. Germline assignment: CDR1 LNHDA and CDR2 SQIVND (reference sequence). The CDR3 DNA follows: TGTGCCAGTAGTTGGGGCAGCTCCTACGAGCAGTACTTC. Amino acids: CASSWGSSYEQYF.